One sample yielded the 5 T cell receptor beta chains listed below, sequenced in a study of T cells in localized non-small cell lung cancer (dated by TCRdb to about 2020). Library preparation was by the immunoSEQ multiplex PCR assay. In its TCRdb copy, this immuneACCESS table keeps in-frame sequences only and misses some clones. Where compared with another copy, unresolved V genes explain less than half of these, and the others have no known cause. The sample contains tens of thousands of clones, around 93% of them found a single time. The ten most abundant clones make up approximately 12% of the sample. The source was peripheral blood mononuclear cells, collected before any cancer treatment. Every receptor here comes from a female donor over 55 with stage II lung adenocarcinoma.

This sequence joins TRBV9 and TRBJ1-2; 7 bases map to TRBD1. Germline V gene sequence: CDR1 SGDLS, CDR2 YYNGEE. Trimming at V came to 6 bases and at J to 4 bases, leaving 12 bases not matched to a gene. The CDR3 length is 15 residues. In nucleotides, the CDR3 is TGTGCCAGCACTTTGGGAGGGGGCCCCAGCTATGGCTACACCTTC. This sequence encodes CASTLGGGPSYGYTF. Based on the CDR3 plus reference TRBV9 and TRBJ1-2, the full variable domain is DSGVTQTPKHLITATGQRVTLRCSPRSGDLSVYWYQQSLDQGLQFLIQYYNGEERAKGNILERFSAQQFPDLHSELNLSSLELGDSALYFCASTLGGGPSYGYTFGSGTRLTVV.

The chain couples TRBV5-5 to TRBJ1-1, with D tentatively TRBD1 (5 bases). The V and J ends lost 1 base and 3 bases respectively, with 10 bases between them. From germline, CDR1 is SGHKS and CDR2 YYEKEE (reference sequence). CDR3 length equals 14 residues. The CDR3 reads CASSLRVRDTEAFF. In nucleotides, the CDR3 is TGTGCCAGCAGCTTGCGTGTCAGGGACACTGAAGCTTTCTTT. The entire variable domain, with the rest obtained from reference TRBV5-5 and TRBJ1-1, is as follows: DAGVTQSPTHLIKTRGQQVTLRCSPISGHKSVSWYQQVLGQGPQFIFQYYEKEERGRGNFPDRFSARQFPNYSSELNVNALLLGDSALYLCASSLRVRDTEAFFGQGTRLTVV.

The CDR3 DNA sequence: TGTGCCAGCACCGGAGGAGGGGTCACCAATCAGCCCCAGCATTTT. Its translation: CASTGGGVTNQPQHF. This chain uses TRBV28 with TRBJ1-5, with D possibly matching TRBD1 (5 bases). The CDR3 is 15 amino acids. Germline V lookup: CDR1 MDHEN, CDR2 SYDVKM. Between the trimmed V and J ends, which lost 7 bases and 3 bases, there was a span of 16 bases.

The chain recombines TRBV11-3 with TRBJ2-1; D not resolved. The V and J ends lost 5 bases and 7 bases respectively, with 9 bases between them. The germline V gene has CDR1 SGHNT and CDR2 YENEEA. The CDR3 is 12 residues long. The CDR3 DNA reads as TGTGCCAGCAGCACCTCTGGGAATGAGCAGTTCTTC. Residues: CASSTSGNEQFF.

The chain recombines TRBV25-1 with TRBJ1-4; 8 bases are shared with TRBD1. With 4 bases clipped from V and 4 bases from J, the junction kept 5 bases outside the gene matches. Germline V CDR1 and CDR2: MGHDK, SYGVNS. The CDR3 is 15 residues long. The CDR3 DNA sequence: TGTGCCAGCAGTGCCGGGACAGGCTTTAATGAAAAACTGTTTTTT. Its protein product is CASSAGTGFNEKLFF.